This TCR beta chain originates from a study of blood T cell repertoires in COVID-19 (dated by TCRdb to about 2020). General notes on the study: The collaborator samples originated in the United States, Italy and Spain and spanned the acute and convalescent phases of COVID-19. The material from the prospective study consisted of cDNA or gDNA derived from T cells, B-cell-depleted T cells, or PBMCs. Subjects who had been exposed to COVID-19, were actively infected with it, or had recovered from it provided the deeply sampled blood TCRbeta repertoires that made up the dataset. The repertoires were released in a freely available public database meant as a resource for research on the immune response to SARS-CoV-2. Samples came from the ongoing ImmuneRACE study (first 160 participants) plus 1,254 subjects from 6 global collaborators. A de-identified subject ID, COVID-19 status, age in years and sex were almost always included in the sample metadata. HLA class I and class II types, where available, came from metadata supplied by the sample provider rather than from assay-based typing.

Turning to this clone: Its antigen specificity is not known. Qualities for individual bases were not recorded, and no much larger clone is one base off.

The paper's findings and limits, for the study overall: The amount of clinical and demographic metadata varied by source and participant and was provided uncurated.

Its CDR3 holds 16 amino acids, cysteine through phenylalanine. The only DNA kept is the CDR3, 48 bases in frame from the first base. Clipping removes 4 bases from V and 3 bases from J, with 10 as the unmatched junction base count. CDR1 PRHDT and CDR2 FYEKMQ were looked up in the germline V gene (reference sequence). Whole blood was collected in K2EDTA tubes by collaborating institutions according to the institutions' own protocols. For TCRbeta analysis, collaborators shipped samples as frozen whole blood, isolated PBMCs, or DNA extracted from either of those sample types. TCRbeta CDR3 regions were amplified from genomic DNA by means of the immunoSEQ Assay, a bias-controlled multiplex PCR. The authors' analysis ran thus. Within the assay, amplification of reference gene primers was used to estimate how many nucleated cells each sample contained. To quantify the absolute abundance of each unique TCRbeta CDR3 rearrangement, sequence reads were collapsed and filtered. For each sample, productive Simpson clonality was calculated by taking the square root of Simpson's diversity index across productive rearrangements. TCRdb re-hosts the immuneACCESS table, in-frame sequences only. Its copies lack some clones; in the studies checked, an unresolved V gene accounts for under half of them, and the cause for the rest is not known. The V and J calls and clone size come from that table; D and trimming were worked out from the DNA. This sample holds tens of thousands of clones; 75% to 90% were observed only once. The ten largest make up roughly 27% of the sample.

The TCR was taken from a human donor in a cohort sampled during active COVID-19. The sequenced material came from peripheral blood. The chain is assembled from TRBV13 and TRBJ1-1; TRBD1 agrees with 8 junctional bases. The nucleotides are TGTGCCAGCAGCTCGGACAGGGAAGAGAGGGACACTGAAGCTTTCTTT. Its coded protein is CASSSDREERDTEAFF.